This T cell receptor beta chain was documented in a study of blood T cell repertoires in COVID-19. For the study at large: COVID-19 samples from acute and convalescent phases originated in the United States, Italy and Spain.

From germline, CDR1 is SGHNT and CDR2 YENEEA. V dropped 5 bases and J dropped 4; count of bases not matched to a gene: 6. The CDR3 consists of 15 residues. The method was immunoSEQ multiplex PCR; TCRdb's version includes in-frame clones alone and lacks a portion of them. The sample consists of 88,000 or so clones, 65% to 90% of them appearing once. The chain combines TRBV11-3 with TRBJ2-1; 9 nucleotides line up with TRBD1. The sample consisted of peripheral blood. This TCR came from a man in his 60s with acute or convalescent COVID-19. In nucleotides, the CDR3 is TGTGCCAGCAGCGAAAACAGGGGGCGGTACAATGAGCAGTTCTTC. Translation gives CASSENRGRYNEQFF.